Listed below are T cell receptor beta chains from one sample, sequenced in a study of blood T cell repertoires in COVID-19. The method was immunoSEQ multiplex PCR; TCRdb's version includes in-frame clones alone and lacks a portion of them. Altogether 200,000 to 250,000 clones are present, around 80% being singletons, with the ten largest covering 5.5%. Sequences were obtained from peripheral blood. Receptors were obtained from a woman aged 70-85 years with acute or convalescent COVID-19. Both conserved end residues are part of each CDR3. D genes are given only for firm matches. Clone sizes are given selectively: once, few, many, or a class where the clone is expanded.

CDR3 DNA: TGTGCCAGCAGCCAAGATATCACCCGGACTAGCGGGAGCAGGGAGCTGTTTTTT; CDR3 protein: CASSQDITRTSGSRELFF; J gene: TRBJ2-2; D gene: TRBD2; V gene: TRBV4-2; clone size: -
CDR3 DNA: TGTGCCAGCAGCTCGGGACTAGCCCCGGGGGAGCAGTTCTTC; CDR3 protein: CASSSGLAPGEQFF; J gene: TRBJ2-1; D gene: TRBD2; V gene: TRBV5-6; clone size: -
CDR3 DNA: TGTGCCAGCAGTCAAGTTGGGGGGGCTATTAATTCACCCCTCCACTTT; CDR3 protein: CASSQVGGAINSPLHF; J gene: TRBJ1-6; D gene: -; V gene: TRBV5-4; clone size: few
CDR3 DNA: TGTGCCATCAGTGGGGGGGGCAGGGATTCTGTGGGCTCCTACGAGCAGTACTTC; CDR3 protein: CAISGGGRDSVGSYEQYF; J gene: TRBJ2-7; D gene: -; V gene: TRBV10-3; clone size: -
CDR3 DNA: TGTGCCAGCAGTTTTGCCGGCAGGGTAGGCTATGGCTACACCTTC; CDR3 protein: CASSFAGRVGYGYTF; J gene: TRBJ1-2; D gene: -; V gene: TRBV28; clone size: -
CDR3 DNA: TGTGCCAGTAGTATAAGTAGCGGGAGTAGTGGTGAGCAGTTCTTC; CDR3 protein: CASSISSGSSGEQFF; J gene: TRBJ2-1; D gene: TRBD2; V gene: TRBV19; clone size: -
CDR3 DNA: TGTGCCAGCAGCTTCACTGGCTCGACTAGCGGGAGTTCCTACGAGCAGTACTTC; CDR3 protein: CASSFTGSTSGSSYEQYF; J gene: TRBJ2-7; D gene: TRBD2; V gene: TRBV11-2; clone size: few
CDR3 DNA: TGTGCCAGCAGTGAAATACATAACTACGAGCAGTACTTC; CDR3 protein: CASSEIHNYEQYF; J gene: TRBJ2-7; D gene: -; V gene: TRBV25-1; clone size: few
CDR3 DNA: TGTGCCAGCAGCCAAGACCTTAATGAAAAACTGTTTTTT; CDR3 protein: CASSQDLNEKLFF; J gene: TRBJ1-4; D gene: -; V gene: TRBV3-1/TRBV3-2; clone size: -
CDR3 DNA: TGTGCCAGCAGCTTCCTCCGCACAGATACGCAGTATTTT; CDR3 protein: CASSFLRTDTQYF; J gene: TRBJ2-3; D gene: -; V gene: TRBV7-2; clone size: once
CDR3 DNA: TGTGCCAGCAGCACCGGGACAGGGGTCTATGGCTACACCTTC; CDR3 protein: CASSTGTGVYGYTF; J gene: TRBJ1-2; D gene: TRBD1; V gene: TRBV7-9; clone size: many
CDR3 DNA: TGTGCCAGTAGTACCTCCGGGACTCGAGAGACCCAGTACTTC; CDR3 protein: CASSTSGTRETQYF; J gene: TRBJ2-5; D gene: -; V gene: TRBV19; clone size: -
CDR3 DNA: TGCGCCAGCAGTGTGACAGGGTCTGGGGCCAACGTCCTGACTTTC; CDR3 protein: CASSVTGSGANVLTF; J gene: TRBJ2-6; D gene: TRBD1; V gene: TRBV5-1; clone size: -
CDR3 DNA: TGTGCCAGCAGTTTACAGGGAGGAGAGCCCCAGCATTTT; CDR3 protein: CASSLQGGEPQHF; J gene: TRBJ1-5; D gene: -; V gene: TRBV28; clone size: -
CDR3 DNA: TGTGCCAGCGGAGTTGAGGGGGTGAATCAGCCCCAGCATTTT; CDR3 protein: CASGVEGVNQPQHF; J gene: TRBJ1-5; D gene: -; V gene: TRBV6-5; clone size: -
CDR3 DNA: TGTGCCAGCAGCTTACTAGCGCTACAAGAGACCCAGTACTTC; CDR3 protein: CASSLLALQETQYF; J gene: TRBJ2-5; D gene: TRBD2; V gene: TRBV6-2/TRBV6-3; clone size: -
CDR3 DNA: TGTGCCAGCAGCTTAGTATCGGGACTAGGGGACCATGAGCAGTTCTTC; CDR3 protein: CASSLVSGLGDHEQFF; J gene: TRBJ2-1; D gene: TRBD2; V gene: TRBV7-6; clone size: -
CDR3 DNA: TGTGCCACCAGCAGAACTAGCGGGAACGAGGATACGCAGTATTTT; CDR3 protein: CATSRTSGNEDTQYF; J gene: TRBJ2-3; D gene: TRBD2; V gene: TRBV15; clone size: -
CDR3 DNA: TGTGCCACCAGCCCCAGAGACAATTCGGGCGCGGGGACCCAGTACTTC; CDR3 protein: CATSPRDNSGAGTQYF; J gene: TRBJ2-5; D gene: -; V gene: TRBV28; clone size: -
CDR3 DNA: TGTGCCAGCAGCGTAGATGGGGCAGATGAAAAACTGTTTTTT; CDR3 protein: CASSVDGADEKLFF; J gene: TRBJ1-4; D gene: -; V gene: TRBV9; clone size: -
CDR3 DNA: TGTGCCAGCAGCTCCCGGACAGGAGGTGCCTATGGCTACACCTTC; CDR3 protein: CASSSRTGGAYGYTF; J gene: TRBJ1-2; D gene: TRBD1; V gene: TRBV7-2; clone size: few
CDR3 DNA: TGTGCCACCAGTGACCCAACTAGCGGGAGGGGTGATGAGCAGTTCTTC; CDR3 protein: CATSDPTSGRGDEQFF; J gene: TRBJ2-1; D gene: TRBD2; V gene: TRBV24-1; clone size: -
CDR3 DNA: TGTGCCTGGAGCCGGGGACTAGGGGAGGATACGCAGTATTTT; CDR3 protein: CAWSRGLGEDTQYF; J gene: TRBJ2-3; D gene: TRBD2; V gene: TRBV30; clone size: -
CDR3 DNA: TGTGCCAACACAGGGGAGGCGGGCACTGAAGCTTTCTTT; CDR3 protein: CANTGEAGTEAFF; J gene: TRBJ1-1; D gene: TRBD1; V gene: TRBV2; clone size: -
CDR3 DNA: TGCGCCAGCAGCCAGGGGGCGGCTAATGAAAAACTGTTTTTT; CDR3 protein: CASSQGAANEKLFF; J gene: TRBJ1-4; D gene: -; V gene: TRBV4-1; clone size: -
CDR3 DNA: TGTGCCAGCAGTTACCGACTAGCGGGAGAGAACATTCAGTACTTC; CDR3 protein: CASSYRLAGENIQYF; J gene: TRBJ2-4; D gene: TRBD2; V gene: TRBV6-5; clone size: -
CDR3 DNA: TGTGCCAGCAGTTACTCCCAGGGGAACCAGTACTTC; CDR3 protein: CASSYSQGNQYF; J gene: TRBJ2-5; D gene: -; V gene: TRBV6-2/TRBV6-3; clone size: -
CDR3 DNA: TGTGCCAGCAGCTTGGATGCGGGAGGGTCGAACGAGCAGTACTTC; CDR3 protein: CASSLDAGGSNEQYF; J gene: TRBJ2-7; D gene: TRBD2; V gene: TRBV5-6; clone size: -
CDR3 DNA: TGTGCCAGCAGCCAAGAACCTAGCCGGAGCTCCTACAATGAGCAGTTCTTC; CDR3 protein: CASSQEPSRSSYNEQFF; J gene: TRBJ2-1; D gene: -; V gene: TRBV3-1/TRBV3-2; clone size: -
CDR3 DNA: TGTGCCAGCAGCGCTACAGGGCCACCCCTCCACTTT; CDR3 protein: CASSATGPPLHF; J gene: TRBJ1-6; D gene: -; V gene: TRBV5-6; clone size: -
CDR3 DNA: TGTGCCGGATCTCAGACAGGAGGTAATGAAAAACTGTTTTTT; CDR3 protein: CAGSQTGGNEKLFF; J gene: TRBJ1-4; D gene: -; V gene: TRBV6-5; clone size: -
CDR3 DNA: TGTGCCAGCAGGGAATGGACAGGGGATCAGAACACTGAAGCTTTCTTT; CDR3 protein: CASREWTGDQNTEAFF; J gene: TRBJ1-1; D gene: TRBD1; V gene: TRBV6-1; clone size: few
CDR3 DNA: TGTGCCAGCAGCACTAGCGGGAGGGCCATAAATGAGCAGTTCTTC; CDR3 protein: CASSTSGRAINEQFF; J gene: TRBJ2-1; D gene: TRBD2; V gene: TRBV9; clone size: -
CDR3 DNA: TGCAGCGTCCTCTTTCAACAGGGACAGACTAGCAATCAGCCCCAGCATTTT; CDR3 protein: CSVLFQQGQTSNQPQHF; J gene: TRBJ1-5; D gene: TRBD1; V gene: TRBV29-1; clone size: -
CDR3 DNA: TGTGCCAGCAGCTTAGGGACAGCTAATACTAACACTGAAGCTTTCTTT; CDR3 protein: CASSLGTANTNTEAFF; J gene: TRBJ1-1; D gene: TRBD1; V gene: TRBV7-3; clone size: -